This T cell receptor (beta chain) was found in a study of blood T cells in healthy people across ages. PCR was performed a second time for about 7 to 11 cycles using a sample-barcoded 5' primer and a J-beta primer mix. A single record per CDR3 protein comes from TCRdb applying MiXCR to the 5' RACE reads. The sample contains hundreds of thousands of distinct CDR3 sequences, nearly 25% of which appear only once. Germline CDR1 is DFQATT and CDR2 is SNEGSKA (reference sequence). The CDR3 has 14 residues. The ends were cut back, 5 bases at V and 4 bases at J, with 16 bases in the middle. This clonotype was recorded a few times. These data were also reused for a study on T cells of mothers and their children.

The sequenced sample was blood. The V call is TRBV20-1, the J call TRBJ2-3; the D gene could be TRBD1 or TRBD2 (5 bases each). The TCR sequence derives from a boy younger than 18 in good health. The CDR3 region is CSAPRDPGPDTQYF. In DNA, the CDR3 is TGCAGTGCTCCCCGGGATCCGGGGCCAGATACGCAGTATTTT.